The 9 T cell receptor beta chains below all came from one sample that was sequenced in a study of T cells in tuberculosis. Time point here: new active TB diagnosis, blood taken before or within 7 days of starting treatment. Some clones are missing from TCRdb's copy, which holds only in-frame ones; the method was immunoSEQ multiplex PCR. The sample shows around 30,000 clones, approximately 94% of them seen only once. Sequences were derived from PBMCs, sampled at tuberculosis diagnosis. Receptors originate from an adult with tuberculosis.

This sequence joins TRBV29-1 and TRBJ2-3; 10 bases line up with TRBD2. This CDR3 spans 18 amino acids. V gave up 0 bases and J gave up 4 bases; unmatched junction bases: 13. The germline V gene encodes CDR1 SQVTM and CDR2 ANQGSEA. The CDR3: CSVEDSPSAGGPPDTQYF. The CDR3 nucleotides read TGCAGCGTTGAAGATAGTCCCTCAGCGGGGGGGCCCCCAGATACGCAGTATTTT.

In this sample, this clone turned up once. The chain joins TRBV30 to TRBJ2-3, with 7 positions matching TRBD1. Germline CDR1 reads GTSNPN; CDR2 reads SVGIG (reference sequence). This CDR3 has 16 residues. The junction had 7 bases not matched to a gene; V was cut back by 0 bases and J by 1 base. The CDR3 region is CAWSVGHTGGTDTQYF. In DNA, the CDR3 is TGTGCCTGGAGTGTAGGCCACACAGGGGGCACAGATACGCAGTATTTT. The entire variable domain, with the rest obtained from reference TRBV30 and TRBJ2-3, is as follows: SQTIHQWPATLVQPVGSPLSLECTVEGTSNPNLYWYRQAAGRGLQLLFYSVGIGQISSEVPQNLSASRPQDRQFILSSKKLLLSDSGFYLCAWSVGHTGGTDTQYFGPGTRLTVL.

This clone showed up just a few times. This chain links TRBV19 with TRBJ2-3; 8 bases match TRBD2. The CDR3 extends over 15 amino acids. V lost 6 bases and J lost 6; bases outside the gene matches: 11. Germline V gene sequence: CDR1 LNHDA, CDR2 SQIVND (reference sequence). The CDR3: CASSPLRGGLDTQYF. The CDR3 DNA is TGTGCCAGTAGCCCCCTACGGGGGGGCCTTGATACGCAGTATTTT. The full variable domain, rest sourced from reference TRBV19 and TRBJ2-3, is DGGITQSPKYLFRKEGQNVTLSCEQNLNHDAMYWYRQDPGQGLRLIYYSQIVNDFQKGDIAEGYSVSREKKESFPLTVTSAQKNPTAFYLCASSPLRGGLDTQYFGPGTRLTVL.

V is TRBV27 and J is TRBJ2-3, with D possibly TRBD2 on 6 matching bases. The V end was cut by 10 bases, the J end by 4 bases, with 18 bases between. The germline V gene has CDR1 MNHEY and CDR2 SMNVEV (reference sequence). The CDR3 length is 14 residues. DNA of the CDR3: TGTGCCATTAGGACCGGGACTCGATCAGATACGCAGTATTTT. This translates into CAIRTGTRSDTQYF.

This chain uses TRBV2 with TRBJ1-5; D is possibly TRBD1 (6 bases). V dropped 4 bases and J dropped 7 bases, with 17 bases sitting between them. This CDR3 is 15 amino acids long. CDR1 and CDR2 from the germline V gene are SNHLY and FYNNEI. The CDR3 loop reads CASSGRQGTGQPQHF. The CDR3 bases are TGTGCCAGCAGTGGGAGGCAGGGGACGGGACAGCCCCAGCATTTT.

The chain combines TRBV6-1 with TRBJ2-1, with 11 positions matching TRBD2. Germline assignment: CDR1 MNHNS and CDR2 SASEGT. The V segment lost 3 bases and the J segment 4 bases; nucleotides outside the gene matches: 5. This CDR3 is 16 amino acids long. The CDR3 is CASSETGTSGYNEQFF. The DNA of the CDR3 is TGTGCCAGCAGTGAGACAGGGACTAGCGGTTACAATGAGCAGTTCTTC.

A single count supports this clone. The gene calls are TRBV20-1 and TRBJ1-2; no clear D gene. V lost 4 bases and J lost 10, with 10 bases in between. The germline CDR1 and CDR2 sequences are DFQATT and SNEGSKA (reference sequence). CDR3 length: 10 residues. As DNA, the CDR3 is TGCAGTGCTAAAAGCAACCCCTACACCTTC. This sequence encodes CSAKSNPYTF.

The chain combines TRBV21-1 with TRBJ1-6; the DNA was not compared with TRBD1, the D call given in the table. TRBV21-1 is an annotated pseudogene. The CDR3 is 14 residues long. CDR3 in DNA: TGTGCCAGCAGCAGGGACAGGGGGAATTCACCCCTCCACTTT. Translation gives CASSRDRGNSPLHF.

The count of this clone is one. The rearrangement links TRBV12-5 to TRBJ1-1; 7 bases line up with TRBD1. Germline V CDR1 and CDR2: LGHNT, FRNRAP. The V gene end was trimmed by 6 bases and the J gene end by 0 bases; junction bases not matched to a gene: 10. This CDR3 is built from 16 residues. CDR3 coding DNA: TGTGCTAGTGGGCCCGGGACAGCGCTCATGAACACTGAAGCTTTCTTT. It translates to CASGPGTALMNTEAFF.